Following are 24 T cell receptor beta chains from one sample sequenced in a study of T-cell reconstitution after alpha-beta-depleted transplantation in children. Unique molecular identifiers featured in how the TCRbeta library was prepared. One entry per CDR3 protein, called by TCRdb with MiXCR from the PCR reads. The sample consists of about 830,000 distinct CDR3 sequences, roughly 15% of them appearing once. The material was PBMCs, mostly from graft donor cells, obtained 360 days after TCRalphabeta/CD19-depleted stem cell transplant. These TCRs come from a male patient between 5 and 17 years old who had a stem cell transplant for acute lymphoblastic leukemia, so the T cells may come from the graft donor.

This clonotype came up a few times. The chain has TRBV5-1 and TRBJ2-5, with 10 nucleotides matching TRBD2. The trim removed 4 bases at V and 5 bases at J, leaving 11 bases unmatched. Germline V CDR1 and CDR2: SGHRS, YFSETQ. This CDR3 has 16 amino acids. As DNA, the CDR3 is TGCGCCAGCAGCCATTTGGGACTAGCGATATTGGAGACCCAGTACTTC. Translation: CASSHLGLAILETQYF.

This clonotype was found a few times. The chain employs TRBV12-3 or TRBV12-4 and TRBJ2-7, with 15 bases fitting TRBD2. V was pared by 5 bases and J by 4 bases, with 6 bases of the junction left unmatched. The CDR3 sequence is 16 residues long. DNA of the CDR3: TGTGCCAGCAGTCCCAGGACTAGCGGGAGGGTTTACGAGCAGTACTTC. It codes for CASSPRTSGRVYEQYF.

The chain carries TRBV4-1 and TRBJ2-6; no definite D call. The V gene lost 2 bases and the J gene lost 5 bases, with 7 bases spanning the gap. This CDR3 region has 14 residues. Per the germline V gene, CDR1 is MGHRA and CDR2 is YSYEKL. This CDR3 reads CASSQPRRANVLTF. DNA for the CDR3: TGCGCCAGCAGCCAACCAAGGCGGGCCAACGTCCTGACTTTC.

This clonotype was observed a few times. CDR3 sequence (DNA): TGTGCCAGCAGTCCCAAAGTTTTAGGGGGCCCAACCCGGCTAGATGAGCAGTTCTTC. Translating it yields CASSPKVLGGPTRLDEQFF. V gene TRBV27 combines with J gene TRBJ2-1; 7 bases map to TRBD1. CDR1 and CDR2 (germline): MNHEY, SMNVEV (reference sequence). J lost 8 bases, V lost 5 bases, and 24 bases had no gene match. The CDR3 spans 19 residues.

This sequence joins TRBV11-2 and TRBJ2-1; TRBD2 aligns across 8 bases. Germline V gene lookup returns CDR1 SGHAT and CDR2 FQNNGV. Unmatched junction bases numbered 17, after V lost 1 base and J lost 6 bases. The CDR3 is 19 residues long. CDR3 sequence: CASSLVPGTWLAGFNEQFF. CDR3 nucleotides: TGTGCCAGCAGCTTAGTTCCAGGGACGTGGCTAGCGGGTTTCAATGAGCAGTTCTTC.

CDR3 in DNA: TGTGCCAGCAGCCCCTTTGGGACTGGGACGGGTAATTACGAGCAGTACTTC. This codes for CASSPFGTGTGNYEQYF. V and J are TRBV4-2 and TRBJ2-7; possible D gene TRBD2, 6 bases. This CDR3 contains 17 residues. V was pared by 4 bases and J by 4 bases, with 23 bases between. Germline lookup yields CDR1 LGHNA and CDR2 YNFKEQ.

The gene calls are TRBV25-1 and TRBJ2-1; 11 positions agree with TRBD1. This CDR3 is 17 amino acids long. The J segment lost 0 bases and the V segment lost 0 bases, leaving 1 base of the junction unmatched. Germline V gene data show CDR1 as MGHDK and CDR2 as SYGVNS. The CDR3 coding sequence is TGTGCCAGCAGTGAATATGGGACAGGGGGCTCCTACAATGAGCAGTTCTTC. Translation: CASSEYGTGGSYNEQFF.

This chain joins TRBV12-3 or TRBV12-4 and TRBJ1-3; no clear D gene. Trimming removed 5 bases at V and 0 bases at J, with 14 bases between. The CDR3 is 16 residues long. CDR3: CASSRRTSSSGNTIYF. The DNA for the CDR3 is TGTGCCAGCAGTCGGCGGACTTCAAGCTCTGGAAACACCATATATTTT.

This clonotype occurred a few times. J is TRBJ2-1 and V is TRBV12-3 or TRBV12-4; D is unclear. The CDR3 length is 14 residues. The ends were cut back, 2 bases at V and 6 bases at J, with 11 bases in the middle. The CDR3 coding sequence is TGTGCCAGCAGTTTAAGCTCTTCAGCCAATGAGCAGTTCTTC. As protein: CASSLSSSANEQFF.

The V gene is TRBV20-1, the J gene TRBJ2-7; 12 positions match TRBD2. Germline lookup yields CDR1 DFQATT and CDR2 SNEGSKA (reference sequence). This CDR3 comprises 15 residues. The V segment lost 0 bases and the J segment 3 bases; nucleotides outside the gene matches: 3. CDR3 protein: CSAREETSGSYEQYF. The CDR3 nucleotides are TGCAGTGCTAGAGAGGAGACTAGCGGGAGCTACGAGCAGTACTTC.

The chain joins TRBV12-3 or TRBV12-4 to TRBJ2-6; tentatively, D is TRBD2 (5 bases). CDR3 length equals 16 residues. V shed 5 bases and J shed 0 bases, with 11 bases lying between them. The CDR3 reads CASSPRGSSGANVLTF. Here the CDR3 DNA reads TGTGCCAGCAGTCCTCGGGGAAGCTCTGGGGCCAACGTCCTGACTTTC.

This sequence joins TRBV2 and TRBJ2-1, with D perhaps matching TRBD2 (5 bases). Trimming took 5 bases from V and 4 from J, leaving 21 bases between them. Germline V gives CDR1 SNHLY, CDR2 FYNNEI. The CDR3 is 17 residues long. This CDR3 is CASSPPPLSRRYNEQFF. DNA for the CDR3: TGTGCCAGCAGTCCCCCACCGCTGTCTAGGAGGTACAATGAGCAGTTCTTC. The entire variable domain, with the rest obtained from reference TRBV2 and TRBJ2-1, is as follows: EPEVTQTPSHQVTQMGQEVILRCVPISNHLYFYWYRQILGQKVEFLVSFYNNEISEKSEIFDDQFSVERPDGSNFTLKIRSTKLEDSAMYFCASSPPPLSRRYNEQFFGPGTRLTVL.

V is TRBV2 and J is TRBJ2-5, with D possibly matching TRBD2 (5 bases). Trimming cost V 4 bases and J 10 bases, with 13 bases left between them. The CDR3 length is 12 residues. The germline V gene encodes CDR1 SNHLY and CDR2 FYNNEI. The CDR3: CASSVRGRGQYF. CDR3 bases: TGTGCCAGCAGTGTGAGAGGCCGGGGCCAGTACTTC.

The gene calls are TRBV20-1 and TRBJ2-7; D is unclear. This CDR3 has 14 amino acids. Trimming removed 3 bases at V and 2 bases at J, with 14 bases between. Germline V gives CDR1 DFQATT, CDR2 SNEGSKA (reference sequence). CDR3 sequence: CSARSPLVPYEQYF. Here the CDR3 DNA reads TGCAGTGCTAGGTCCCCCCTCGTCCCCTACGAGCAGTACTTC.

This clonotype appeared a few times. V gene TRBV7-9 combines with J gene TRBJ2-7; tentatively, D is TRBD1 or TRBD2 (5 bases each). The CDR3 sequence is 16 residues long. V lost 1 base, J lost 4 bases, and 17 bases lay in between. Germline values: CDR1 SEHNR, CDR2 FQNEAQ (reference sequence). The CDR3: CASSLVGGGLDYEQYF. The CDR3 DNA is TGTGCCAGCAGCTTAGTTGGGGGTGGACTTGATTACGAGCAGTACTTC.

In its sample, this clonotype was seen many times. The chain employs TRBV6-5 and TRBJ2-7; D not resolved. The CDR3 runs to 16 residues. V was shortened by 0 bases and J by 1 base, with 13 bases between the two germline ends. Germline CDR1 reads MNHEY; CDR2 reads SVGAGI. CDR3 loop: CASSYSRVRASYEQYF. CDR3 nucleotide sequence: TGTGCCAGCAGTTACTCGAGAGTAAGAGCGTCCTACGAGCAGTACTTC.

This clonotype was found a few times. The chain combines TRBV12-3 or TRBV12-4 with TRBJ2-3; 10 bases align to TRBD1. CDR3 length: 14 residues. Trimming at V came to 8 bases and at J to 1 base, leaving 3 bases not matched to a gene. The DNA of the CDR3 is TGTGCCAGCGAGACAGGGGGCGGCACAGATACGCAGTATTTT. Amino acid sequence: CASETGGGTDTQYF.

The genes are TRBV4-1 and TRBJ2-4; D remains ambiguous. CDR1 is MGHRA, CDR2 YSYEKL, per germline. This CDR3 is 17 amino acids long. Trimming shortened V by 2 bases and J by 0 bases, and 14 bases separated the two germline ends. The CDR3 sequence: CASSQPRLGKAKNIQYF. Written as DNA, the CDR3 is TGCGCCAGCAGCCAACCCAGGCTTGGTAAAGCCAAAAACATTCAGTACTTC.

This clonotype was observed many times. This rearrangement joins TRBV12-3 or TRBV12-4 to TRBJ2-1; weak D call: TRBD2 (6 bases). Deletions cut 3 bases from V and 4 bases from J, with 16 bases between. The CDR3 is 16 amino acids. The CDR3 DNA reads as TGTGCCAGCAGTTTTGGTCTTGGAGGGCCGTACAATGAGCAGTTCTTC. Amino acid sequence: CASSFGLGGPYNEQFF.

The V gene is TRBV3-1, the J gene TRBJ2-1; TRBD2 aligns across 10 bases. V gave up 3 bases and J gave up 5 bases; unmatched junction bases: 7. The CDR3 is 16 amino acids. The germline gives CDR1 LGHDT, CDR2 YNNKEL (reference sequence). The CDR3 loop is CASSHRRTSGHNEQFF. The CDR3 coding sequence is TGTGCCAGCAGCCACAGACGGACTAGCGGTCACAATGAGCAGTTCTTC.

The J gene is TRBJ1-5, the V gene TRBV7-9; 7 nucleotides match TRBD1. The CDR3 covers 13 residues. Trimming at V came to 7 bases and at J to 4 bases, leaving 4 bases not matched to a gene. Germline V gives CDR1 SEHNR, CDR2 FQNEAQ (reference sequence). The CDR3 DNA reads TGTGCCAGCAAGGGGGCCGGGAATCAGCCCCAGCATTTT. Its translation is CASKGAGNQPQHF.

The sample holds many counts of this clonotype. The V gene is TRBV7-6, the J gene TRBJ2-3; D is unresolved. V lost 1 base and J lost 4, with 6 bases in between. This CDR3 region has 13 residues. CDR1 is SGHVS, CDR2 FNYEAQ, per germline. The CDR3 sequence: CASSLVNPDTQYF. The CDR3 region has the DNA TGTGCCAGCAGCTTAGTTAATCCAGATACGCAGTATTTT.

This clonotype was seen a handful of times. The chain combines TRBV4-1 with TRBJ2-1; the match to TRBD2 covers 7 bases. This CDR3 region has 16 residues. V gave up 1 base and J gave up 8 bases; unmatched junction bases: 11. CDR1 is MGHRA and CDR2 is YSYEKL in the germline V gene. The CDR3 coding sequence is TGCGCCAGCAGCCAAGGACCGGCGGGAGTTCTTGATGAGCAGTTCTTC. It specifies CASSQGPAGVLDEQFF.

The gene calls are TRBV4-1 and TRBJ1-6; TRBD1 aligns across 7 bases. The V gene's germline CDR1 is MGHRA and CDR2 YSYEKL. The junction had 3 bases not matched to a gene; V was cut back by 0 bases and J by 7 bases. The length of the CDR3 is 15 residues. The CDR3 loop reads CASSQEKGQNSPLHF. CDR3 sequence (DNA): TGCGCCAGCAGCCAAGAAAAGGGACAGAATTCACCCCTCCACTTT.